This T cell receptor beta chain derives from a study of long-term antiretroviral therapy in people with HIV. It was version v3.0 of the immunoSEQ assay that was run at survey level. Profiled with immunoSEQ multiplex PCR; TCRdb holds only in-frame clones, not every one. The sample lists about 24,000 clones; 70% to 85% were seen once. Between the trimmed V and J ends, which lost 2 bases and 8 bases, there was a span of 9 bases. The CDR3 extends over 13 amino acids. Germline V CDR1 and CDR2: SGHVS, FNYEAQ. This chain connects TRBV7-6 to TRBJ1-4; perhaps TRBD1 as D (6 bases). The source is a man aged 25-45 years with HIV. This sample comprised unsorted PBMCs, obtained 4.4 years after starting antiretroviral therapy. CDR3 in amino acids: CASSLRRGEKLFF. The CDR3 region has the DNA TGTGCCAGCAGCTTACGCAGGGGAGAAAAACTGTTTTTT.